This passage covers 5 T cell receptor beta chains from one sample sequenced in a study of T cells in Graves' hyperthyroidism and ophthalmopathy. What was amplified from RNA transcripts were TCR beta CDR3 regions. First-round RT-PCR with HTBI primers amplified the TCR CDR3 region. In TCRdb, the multiplex PCR reads were re-called with MiXCR into one record per CDR3 protein. The sample contains about 50,000 distinct CDR3 sequences, roughly 49% of which appear only once. The sample comprised peripheral blood or thyroid tissue (not recorded which). The receptors come from a woman aged 50 to 60 with Graves' hyperthyroidism.

This clonotype is judged medium-sized (0.01 to 0.1%). The genes are TRBV6-5 and TRBJ2-5; 7 bases agree with TRBD2. The CDR3 covers 13 residues. Germline V lookup: CDR1 MNHEY, CDR2 SVGAGI. The V gene end was trimmed by 8 bases and the J gene end by 5 bases; junction bases not matched to a gene: 8. The CDR3 coding sequence is TGTGCCAGCCGGGGGTGGCGGGAGGAGACCCAGTACTTC. It yields the protein CASRGWREETQYF.

The count of this clonotype is one. The chain couples TRBV20-1 to TRBJ2-5; 7 bases agree with TRBD2. The CDR3 has 13 amino acids. The ends lost 6 bases at V and 4 bases at J; junction bases unmatched: 8. The V gene's germline CDR1 is DFQATT and CDR2 SNEGSKA (reference sequence). CDR3 region: CSAQTSRGETQYF. DNA for the CDR3: TGCAGTGCCCAGACTAGCAGAGGAGAGACCCAGTACTTC.

This clonotype has at least ten counts. V usage is TRBV2 and J usage is TRBJ2-2; 9 bases align to TRBD2. J was trimmed by 5 bases and V by 9 bases; bases with no gene match: 10. Germline V CDR1 and CDR2: SNHLY, FYNNEI. CDR3 size: 15 residues. As DNA, the CDR3 is TGTGCCAGAGGGGGTAGCGGGAGAGGTACCGGGGAGCTGTTTTTT. Amino acid sequence: CARGGSGRGTGELFF.

This clonotype was counted ten times or more. The J gene is TRBJ2-5, the V gene TRBV14, with 11 bases matching TRBD2. Trimming removed 2 bases from V and 5 bases from J; junction bases left unmatched: 16. The CDR3 is made up of 19 amino acids. CDR1 is SGHDN, CDR2 FVKESK, per germline. CDR3 protein: CASSQHAVLAGGPRETQYF. CDR3 nucleotides: TGTGCCAGCAGCCAACACGCGGTCTTAGCGGGAGGGCCGCGGGAGACCCAGTACTTC.

A remark on this clonotype: The missing conserved phenylalanine or tryptophan at the end of this CDR3 makes a read error likely. The DNA is left out, because the CDR3 cannot be placed on it with certainty; the CDR3 is given as TCRdb lists it. The J gene is TRBJ2-5, the V gene TRBV28; the D call of TRBD1 is as the table states it, not checked on the DNA. The germline gives CDR1 MDHEN, CDR2 SYDVKM. Termini included, the CDR3 measures 8 amino acids. The chain's CDR3 is CASGTPGL.